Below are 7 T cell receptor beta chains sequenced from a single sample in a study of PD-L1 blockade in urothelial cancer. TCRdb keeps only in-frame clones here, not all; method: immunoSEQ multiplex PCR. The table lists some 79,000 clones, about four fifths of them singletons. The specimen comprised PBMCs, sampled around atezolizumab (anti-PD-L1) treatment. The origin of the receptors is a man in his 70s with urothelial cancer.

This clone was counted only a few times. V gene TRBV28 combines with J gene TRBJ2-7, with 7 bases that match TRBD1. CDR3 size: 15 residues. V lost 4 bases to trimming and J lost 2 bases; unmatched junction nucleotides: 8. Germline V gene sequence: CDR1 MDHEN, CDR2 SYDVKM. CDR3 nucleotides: TGTGCCAGCAGTTCCACAGGGGATATACCCTACGAGCAGTACTTC. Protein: CASSSTGDIPYEQYF.

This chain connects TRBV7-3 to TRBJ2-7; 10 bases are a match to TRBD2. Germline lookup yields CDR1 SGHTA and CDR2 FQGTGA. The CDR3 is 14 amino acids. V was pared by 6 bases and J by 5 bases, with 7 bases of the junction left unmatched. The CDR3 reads CASSLSGGANEQYF. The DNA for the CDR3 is TGTGCCAGCAGTCTAAGCGGGGGGGCCAACGAGCAGTACTTC.

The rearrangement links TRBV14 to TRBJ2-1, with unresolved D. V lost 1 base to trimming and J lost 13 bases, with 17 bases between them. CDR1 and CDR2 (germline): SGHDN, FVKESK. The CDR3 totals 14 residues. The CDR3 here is CASSQVGGRNIQFF. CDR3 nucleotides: TGTGCCAGCAGCCAAGTCGGCGGTCGGAATATCCAGTTCTTC.

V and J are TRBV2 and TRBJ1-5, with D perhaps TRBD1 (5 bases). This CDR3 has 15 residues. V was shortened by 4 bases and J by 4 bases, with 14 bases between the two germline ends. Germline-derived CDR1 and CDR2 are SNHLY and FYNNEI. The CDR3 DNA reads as TGTGCCAGCAGTGGGGGACGGGGGGTTAATCAGCCCCAGCATTTT. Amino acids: CASSGGRGVNQPQHF.

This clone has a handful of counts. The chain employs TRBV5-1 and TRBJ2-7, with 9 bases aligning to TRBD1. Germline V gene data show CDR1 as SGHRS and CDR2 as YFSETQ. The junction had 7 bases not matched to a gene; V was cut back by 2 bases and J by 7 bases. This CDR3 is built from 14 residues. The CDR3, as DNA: TGCGCCAGCAGCTTCGGGACAGGGTCATGGGAGCAGTACTTC. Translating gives CASSFGTGSWEQYF.

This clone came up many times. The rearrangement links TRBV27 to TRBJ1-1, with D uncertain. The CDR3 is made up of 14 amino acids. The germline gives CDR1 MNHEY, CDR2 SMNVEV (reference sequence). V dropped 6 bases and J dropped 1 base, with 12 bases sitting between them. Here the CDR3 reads CASSISPGNTEAFF. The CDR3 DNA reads TGTGCCAGCAGCATTTCCCCAGGGAACACTGAAGCTTTCTTT.

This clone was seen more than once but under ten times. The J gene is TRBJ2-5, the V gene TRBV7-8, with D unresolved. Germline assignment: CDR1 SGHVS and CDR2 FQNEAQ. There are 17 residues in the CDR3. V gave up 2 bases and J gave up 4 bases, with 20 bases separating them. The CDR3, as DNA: TGTGCCAGCAGCTTATTTCCGACACCCATTGTCCCAGAGACCCAGTACTTC. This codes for CASSLFPTPIVPETQYF. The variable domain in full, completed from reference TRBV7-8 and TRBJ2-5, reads GAGVSQSPRYKVAKRGQDVALRCDPISGHVSLFWYQQALGQGPEFLTYFQNEAQLDKSGLPSDRFFAERPEGSVSTLKIQRTQQEDSAVYLCASSLFPTPIVPETQYFGPGTRLLVL.